This TCR beta chain was obtained from a study of shared clonotypes between healthy human individuals. Broader study findings: Richness estimates generally favored naive over memory subsets.

As to this clone: What it binds is unknown.

Deletions cut 6 bases from V and 1 base from J, with 6 bases between. CDR1 MNHEY and CDR2 SVGAGI come from the germline V gene. The CDR3 length is 13 residues. The data were produced by immunoSEQ multiplex PCR, yet TCRdb's version contains in-frame clones alone and is incomplete. The sample lists 2 million to 2.5 million clones, 95% occurring once. V is TRBV6-5 and J is TRBJ2-2; possible D gene TRBD2, 6 bases. The receptor was derived from a man aged 18 to 29 in good health. Material: naive CD4+ T cells sorted from blood. Sample subset: CD45RA+ positively selected. This CDR3 is CASREGNTGELFF. In nucleotides, the CDR3 is TGTGCCAGCAGGGAGGGGAACACCGGGGAGCTGTTTTTT.